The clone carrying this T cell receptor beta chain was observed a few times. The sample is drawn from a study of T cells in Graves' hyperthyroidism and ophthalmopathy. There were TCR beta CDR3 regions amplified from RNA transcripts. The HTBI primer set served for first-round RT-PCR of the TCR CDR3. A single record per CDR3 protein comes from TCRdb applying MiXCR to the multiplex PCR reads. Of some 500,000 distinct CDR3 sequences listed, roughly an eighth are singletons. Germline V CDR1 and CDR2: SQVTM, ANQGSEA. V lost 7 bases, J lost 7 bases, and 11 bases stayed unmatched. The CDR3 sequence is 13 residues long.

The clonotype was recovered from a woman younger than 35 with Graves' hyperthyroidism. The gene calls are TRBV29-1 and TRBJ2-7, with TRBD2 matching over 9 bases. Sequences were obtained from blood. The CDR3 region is CSARLAEEGEQYF. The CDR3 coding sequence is TGCAGCGCCCGACTAGCGGAAGAGGGTGAGCAGTACTTC.